This TCR beta chain appears in the sequencing data of a study of T cell responses to AZD1222 COVID-19 vaccine. This clone was seen a handful of times. Method: immunoSEQ multiplex PCR; TCRdb's copy keeps in-frame clones and lacks some. This sample yields 100,000 to 150,000 clones, of which 85% are seen a single time; about 4.4% belongs to the top ten. The length of the CDR3 is 17 residues. In germline, CDR1 is LGHDT, CDR2 YNNKEL (reference sequence). V lost 4 bases and J lost 3; bases outside the gene matches: 13. The sample consisted of peripheral blood, taken 28 days after the second AZD1222 dose. V gene TRBV3-1 (or the pseudogene TRBV3-2) combines with J gene TRBJ1-1, with 8 bases identical to TRBD1. The clonotype originates from an adult who received the AZD1222 COVID-19 vaccine. The CDR3, as DNA: TGTGCCAGCAGCCGGGGGACAGGAGCCGGGAGGGACACTGAAGCTTTCTTT. This codes for CASSRGTGAGRDTEAFF.